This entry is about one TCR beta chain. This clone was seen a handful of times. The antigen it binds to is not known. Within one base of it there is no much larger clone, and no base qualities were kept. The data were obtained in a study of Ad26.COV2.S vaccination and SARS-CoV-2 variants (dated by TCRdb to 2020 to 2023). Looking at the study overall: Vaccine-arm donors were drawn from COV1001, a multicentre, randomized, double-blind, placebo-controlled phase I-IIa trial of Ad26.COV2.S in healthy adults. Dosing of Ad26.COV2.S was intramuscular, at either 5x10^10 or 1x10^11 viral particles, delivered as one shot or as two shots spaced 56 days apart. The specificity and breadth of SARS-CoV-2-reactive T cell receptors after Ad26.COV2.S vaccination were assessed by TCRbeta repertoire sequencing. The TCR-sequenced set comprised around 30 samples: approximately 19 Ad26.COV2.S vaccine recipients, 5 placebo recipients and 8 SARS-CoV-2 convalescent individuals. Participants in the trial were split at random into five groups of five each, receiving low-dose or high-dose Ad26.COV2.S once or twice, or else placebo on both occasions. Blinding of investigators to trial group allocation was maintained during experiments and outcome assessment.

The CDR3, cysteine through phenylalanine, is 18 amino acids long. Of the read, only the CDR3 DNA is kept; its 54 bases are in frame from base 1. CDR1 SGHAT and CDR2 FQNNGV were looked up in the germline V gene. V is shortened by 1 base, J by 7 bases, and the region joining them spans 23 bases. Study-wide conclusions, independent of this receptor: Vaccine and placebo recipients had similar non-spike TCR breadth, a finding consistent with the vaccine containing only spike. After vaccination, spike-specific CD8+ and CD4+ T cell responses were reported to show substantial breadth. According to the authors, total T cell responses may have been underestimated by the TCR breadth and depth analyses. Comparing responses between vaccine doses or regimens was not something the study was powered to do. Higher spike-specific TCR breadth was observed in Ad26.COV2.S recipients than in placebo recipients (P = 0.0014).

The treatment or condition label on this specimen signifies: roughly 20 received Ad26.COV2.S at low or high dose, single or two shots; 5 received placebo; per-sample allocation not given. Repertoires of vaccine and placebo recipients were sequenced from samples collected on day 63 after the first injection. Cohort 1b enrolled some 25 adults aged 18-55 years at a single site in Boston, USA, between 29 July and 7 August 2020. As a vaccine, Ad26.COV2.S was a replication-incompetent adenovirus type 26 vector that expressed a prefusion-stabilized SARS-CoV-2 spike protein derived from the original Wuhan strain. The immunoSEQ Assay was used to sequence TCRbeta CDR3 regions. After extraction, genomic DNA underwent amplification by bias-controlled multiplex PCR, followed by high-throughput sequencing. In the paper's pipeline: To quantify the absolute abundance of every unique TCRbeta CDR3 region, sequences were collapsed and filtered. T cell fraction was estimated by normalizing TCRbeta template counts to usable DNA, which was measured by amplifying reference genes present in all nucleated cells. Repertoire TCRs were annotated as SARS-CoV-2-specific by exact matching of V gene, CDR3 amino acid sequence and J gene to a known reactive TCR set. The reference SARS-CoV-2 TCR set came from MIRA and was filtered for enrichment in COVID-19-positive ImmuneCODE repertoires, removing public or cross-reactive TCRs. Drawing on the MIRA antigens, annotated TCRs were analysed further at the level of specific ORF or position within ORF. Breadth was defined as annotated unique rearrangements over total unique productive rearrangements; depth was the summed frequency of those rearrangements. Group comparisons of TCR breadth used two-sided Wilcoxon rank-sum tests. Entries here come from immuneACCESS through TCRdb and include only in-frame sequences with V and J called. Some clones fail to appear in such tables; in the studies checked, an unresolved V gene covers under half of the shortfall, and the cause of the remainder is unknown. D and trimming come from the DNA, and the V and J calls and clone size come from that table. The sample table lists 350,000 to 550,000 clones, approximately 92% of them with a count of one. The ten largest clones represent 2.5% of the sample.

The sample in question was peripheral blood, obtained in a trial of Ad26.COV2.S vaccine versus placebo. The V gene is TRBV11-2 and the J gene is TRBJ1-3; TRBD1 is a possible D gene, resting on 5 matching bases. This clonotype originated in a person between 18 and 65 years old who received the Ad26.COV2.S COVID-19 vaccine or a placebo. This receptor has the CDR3 CASSLALSSGTLWNTIYF. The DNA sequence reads TGTGCCAGCAGCTTAGCCCTATCCTCGGGGACCCTGTGGAACACCATATATTTT.